A selection of T cell receptor beta chains follows, all from one sample in a study of CD8+CD57+ T cells in acquired aplastic anemia. MiXCR was run by TCRdb on the reads, yielding one entry per CDR3 protein. There are around 500,000 distinct CDR3 sequences in the sample; under 40% occur only once, and 0.75% to 0.95% lies in the top ten. The sample consisted of sorted CD4+, CD8+, or CD8+CD57+ T cells (not recorded which) from PBMCs. The receptors here all came from a human donor with aplastic anemia. CDR3s include the opening cysteine and the closing phenylalanine or tryptophan. A D gene is named only where the DNA matches it firmly. The listing skips clone size in some rows; elsewhere it reads once, few, many or a size class.

abundance,d_gene,j_gene,v_gene,CDR3aa,CDR3nt
few,TRBD2,TRBJ2-7,TRBV5-8,CASSLVLGGGLYEQYF,TGTGCCAGCAGCTTGGTGTTGGGCGGGGGACTCTACGAGCAGTACTTC
NA,NA,TRBJ2-2,TRBV7-9,CASSFGGVNTGELFF,TGTGCCAGCAGCTTCGGCGGGGTTAACACCGGGGAGCTGTTTTTT
NA,TRBD2,TRBJ2-3,TRBV12-3/TRBV12-4,CASSIRRMGGRASSTDTQYF,TGTGCCAGCAGTATCCGCAGGATGGGCGGGAGGGCTTCTAGCACAGATACGCAGTATTTT
few,TRBD2,TRBJ2-7,TRBV20-1,CSATGTSGRTFSYEQYF,TGCAGTGCTACCGGGACTAGCGGGAGGACTTTCTCCTACGAGCAGTACTTC
NA,NA,TRBJ2-5,TRBV7-9,CASSTLLYQETQYF,TGTGCCAGCAGCACCCTATTATACCAAGAGACCCAGTACTTC
NA,NA,TRBJ2-3,TRBV4-1,CASSQDRVTDTQYF,TGCGCCAGCAGCCAAGATCGGGTTACAGATACGCAGTATTTT
NA,NA,TRBJ2-7,TRBV6-5,CASSYRPSLPSEQYF,TGTGCCAGCAGTTACCGCCCGTCCCTCCCTTCCGAGCAGTACTTC
few,NA,TRBJ2-2,TRBV5-1,CASSLSLPGTGELFF,TGCGCCAGCAGCTTGAGTTTACCCGGCACCGGGGAGCTGTTTTTT
NA,TRBD1,TRBJ1-5,TRBV30,CAWSRGQGFQPQHF,TGTGCCTGGAGTAGGGGACAGGGTTTTCAGCCCCAGCATTTT
NA,NA,TRBJ2-5,TRBV20-1,CSARDRRSGQETQYF,TGCAGTGCTAGAGATAGGAGGTCTGGGCAAGAGACCCAGTACTTC
NA,NA,TRBJ2-5,TRBV10-1,CASSERGRAELSKETQYF,TGCGCCAGCAGTGAACGTGGCAGGGCCGAACTATCGAAGGAGACCCAGTACTTC
few,TRBD2,TRBJ2-7,TRBV2,CASSGSFPASGRSRRSYEQYF,TGTGCCAGCAGTGGTTCGTTTCCCGCTAGCGGGAGGTCCCGACGCTCCTACGAGCAGTACTTC
many,TRBD1,TRBJ2-7,TRBV12-3/TRBV12-4,CASSWGQGAYEQYF,TGTGCCAGCAGTTGGGGACAGGGGGCCTACGAGCAGTACTTC
many,NA,TRBJ1-2,TRBV5-1,CASSRGELLNYGYTF,TGCGCCAGCAGCCGAGGGGAGCTCCTTAACTATGGCTACACCTTC
NA,NA,TRBJ2-3,TRBV12-3/TRBV12-4,CASTLSGSTDTQYF,TGTGCCAGCACCCTTTCAGGGAGCACAGATACGCAGTATTTT
few,TRBD2,TRBJ2-7,TRBV19,CASSPRGSNYEQYF,TGTGCCAGTAGCCCTCGCGGGAGTAACTACGAGCAGTACTTC
few,NA,TRBJ1-5,TRBV5-5,CASSLVERNQPQHF,TGTGCCAGCAGCCTGGTGGAGAGGAATCAGCCCCAGCATTTT
NA,TRBD1,TRBJ1-2,TRBV2,CASSGQGWDYTF,TGTGCCAGCAGCGGACAGGGGTGGGACTACACCTTC
NA,NA,TRBJ2-6,TRBV27,CASSSSFSGANVLTF,TGTGCCAGCAGTTCTTCATTCTCTGGGGCCAACGTCCTGACTTTC